Following are 5 T cell receptor beta chains from one sample sequenced in a study of blood T cells in healthy people across ages. The authors ran a second PCR of roughly 7 to 11 cycles using a sample-barcoded 5' primer and a J-beta primer mix. One entry per CDR3 protein results from TCRdb running MiXCR on the 5' RACE reads. The repertoire includes 1.5 million to 2 million distinct CDR3 sequences, 25% to 30% of them detected once, and 7.7% sits in the top ten. Sequenced input: blood. The receptor set was obtained from a woman in her thirties in good health.

With respect to this clonotype: This may be a read error, as it is one base from a much larger clone. The rearrangement links TRBV7-9 to TRBJ2-7, with D unclear. Germline-derived CDR1 and CDR2 are SEHNR and FQNEAQ (reference sequence). This CDR3 is built from 11 residues. The CDR3 DNA reads as TGTGCCGGCAGCAAAAACTACGAGCAGTACTTC. Translation: CAGSKNYEQYF.

The chain links TRBV5-1 to TRBJ2-1; 8 positions match TRBD1. J lost 1 base, V lost 4 bases, and 7 bases had no gene match. Germline-derived CDR1 and CDR2 are SGHRS and YFSETQ. This CDR3 region has 16 residues. In nucleotides, the CDR3 is TGCGCCAGCAGCGCCTCGACAGGGGCATCCTACAATGAGCAGTTCTTC. Translated, it gives CASSASTGASYNEQFF.

The chain carries TRBV4-2 and TRBJ2-4; the match to TRBD2 covers 13 bases. CDR3 length: 17 residues. Per the germline V gene, CDR1 is LGHNA and CDR2 is YNFKEQ. J lost 13 bases, V lost 0 bases, and 12 bases had no gene match. The CDR3 loop reads CASSQDSGTSGDNEQYF. For the CDR3, the DNA is TGTGCCAGCAGCCAAGACTCCGGGACTAGCGGGGACAATGAGCAGTACTTC.

The chain links TRBV7-3 to TRBJ2-3, with TRBD2 matching over 12 bases. The V gene's germline CDR1 is SGHTA and CDR2 FQGTGA. The V and J ends lost 2 bases and 1 base, in that order; junction bases with no gene match: 4. This CDR3 contains 17 residues. CDR3 sequence: CASSLLAGGQGTDTQYF. DNA of the CDR3: TGTGCCAGCAGCTTACTAGCGGGGGGGCAGGGCACAGATACGCAGTATTTT.

This rearrangement joins TRBV12-3 or TRBV12-4 to TRBJ2-7, with D unclear. There are 12 residues in the CDR3. V lost 6 bases and J lost 2, with 8 bases in between. The CDR3 DNA is TGTGCCAGCAGCATCGTAACCTACGAGCAGTACTTC. As protein: CASSIVTYEQYF.